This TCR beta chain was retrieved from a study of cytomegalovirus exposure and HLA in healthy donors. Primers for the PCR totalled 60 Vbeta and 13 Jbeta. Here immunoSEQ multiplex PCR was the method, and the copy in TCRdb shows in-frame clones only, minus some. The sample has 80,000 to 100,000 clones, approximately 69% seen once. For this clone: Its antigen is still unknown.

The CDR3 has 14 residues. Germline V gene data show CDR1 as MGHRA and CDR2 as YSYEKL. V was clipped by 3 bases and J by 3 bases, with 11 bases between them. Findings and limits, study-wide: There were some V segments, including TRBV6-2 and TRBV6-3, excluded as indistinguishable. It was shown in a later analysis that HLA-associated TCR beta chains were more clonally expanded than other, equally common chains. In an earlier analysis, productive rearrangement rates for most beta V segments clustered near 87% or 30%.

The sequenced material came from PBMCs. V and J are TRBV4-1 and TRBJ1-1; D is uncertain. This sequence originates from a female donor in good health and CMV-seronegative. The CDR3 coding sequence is TGCGCCAGCAGCCAGGGAGTGTGGGACACTGAAGCTTTCTTT. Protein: CASSQGVWDTEAFF.